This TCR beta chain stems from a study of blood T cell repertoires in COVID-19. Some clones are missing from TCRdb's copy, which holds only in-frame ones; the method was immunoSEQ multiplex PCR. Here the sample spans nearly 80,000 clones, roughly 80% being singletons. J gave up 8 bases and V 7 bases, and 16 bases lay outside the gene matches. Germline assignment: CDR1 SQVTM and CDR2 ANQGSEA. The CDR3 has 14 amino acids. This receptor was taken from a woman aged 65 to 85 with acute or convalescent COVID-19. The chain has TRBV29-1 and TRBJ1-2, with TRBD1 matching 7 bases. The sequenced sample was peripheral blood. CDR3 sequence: CSAGTDTILVGYTF. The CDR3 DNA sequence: TGCAGCGCTGGGACAGACACAATTCTAGTGGGCTACACCTTC.